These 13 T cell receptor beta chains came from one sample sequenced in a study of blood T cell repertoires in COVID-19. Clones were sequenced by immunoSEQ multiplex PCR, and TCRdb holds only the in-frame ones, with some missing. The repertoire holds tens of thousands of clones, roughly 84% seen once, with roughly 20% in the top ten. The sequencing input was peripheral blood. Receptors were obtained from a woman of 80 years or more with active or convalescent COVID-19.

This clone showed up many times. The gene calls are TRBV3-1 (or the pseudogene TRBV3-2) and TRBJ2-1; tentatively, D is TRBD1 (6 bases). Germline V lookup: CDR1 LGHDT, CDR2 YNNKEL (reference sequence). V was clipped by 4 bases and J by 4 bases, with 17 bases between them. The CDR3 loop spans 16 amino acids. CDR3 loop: CASSPYRAITYNEQFF. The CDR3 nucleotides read TGTGCCAGCAGCCCATACAGGGCCATAACTTACAATGAGCAGTTCTTC.

The DNA of the CDR3 is TGTGCCAGCAGCTTATACCGGGATTCGAGTGGCTACACCTTC. It is translated as CASSLYRDSSGYTF. V usage is TRBV7-2 and J usage is TRBJ1-2, with D uncertain. Trimming pared 2 bases from V and 7 bases from J, leaving 14 bases between. The CDR3 loop spans 14 amino acids. Germline V gives CDR1 SGHTA, CDR2 FQGNSA.

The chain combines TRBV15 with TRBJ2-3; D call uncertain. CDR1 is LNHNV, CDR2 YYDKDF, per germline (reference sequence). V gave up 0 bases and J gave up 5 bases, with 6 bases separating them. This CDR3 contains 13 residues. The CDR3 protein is CATSRDPGDTQYF. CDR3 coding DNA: TGTGCCACCAGCAGAGATCCAGGAGATACGCAGTATTTT.

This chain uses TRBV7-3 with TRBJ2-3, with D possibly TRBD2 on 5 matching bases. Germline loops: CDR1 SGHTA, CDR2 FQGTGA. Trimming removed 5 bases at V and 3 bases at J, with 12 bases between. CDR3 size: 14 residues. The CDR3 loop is CASSVLGGTDTQYF. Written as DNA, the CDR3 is TGTGCCAGCAGCGTCCTGGGCGGGACAGATACGCAGTATTTT.

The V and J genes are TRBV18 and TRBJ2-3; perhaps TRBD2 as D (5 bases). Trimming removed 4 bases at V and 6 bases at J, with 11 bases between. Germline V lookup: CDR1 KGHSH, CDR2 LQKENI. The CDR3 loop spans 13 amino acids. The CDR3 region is CASSRGSADTQYF. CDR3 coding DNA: TGTGCCAGCTCACGCGGGTCGGCGGATACGCAGTATTTT.

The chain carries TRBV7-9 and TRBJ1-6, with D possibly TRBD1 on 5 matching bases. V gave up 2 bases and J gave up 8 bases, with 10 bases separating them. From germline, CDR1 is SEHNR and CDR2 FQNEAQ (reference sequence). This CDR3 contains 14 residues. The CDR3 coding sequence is TGTGCCAGCAGCTTAAGGCAGGGCGATTCACCCCTCCACTTT. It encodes CASSLRQGDSPLHF.

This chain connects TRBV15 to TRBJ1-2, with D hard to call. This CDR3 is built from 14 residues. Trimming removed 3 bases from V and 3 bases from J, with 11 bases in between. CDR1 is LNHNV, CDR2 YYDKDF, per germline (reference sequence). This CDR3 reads CATSSVRVDYGYTF. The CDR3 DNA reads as TGTGCCACCAGCAGTGTCCGTGTCGACTATGGCTACACCTTC.

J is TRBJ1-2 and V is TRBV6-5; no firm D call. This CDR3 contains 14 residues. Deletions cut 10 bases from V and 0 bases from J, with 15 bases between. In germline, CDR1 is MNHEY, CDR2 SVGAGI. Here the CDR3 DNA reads TGTGCCACCCTACGCGCTCGAGCTAACTATGGCTACACCTTC. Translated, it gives CATLRARANYGYTF.

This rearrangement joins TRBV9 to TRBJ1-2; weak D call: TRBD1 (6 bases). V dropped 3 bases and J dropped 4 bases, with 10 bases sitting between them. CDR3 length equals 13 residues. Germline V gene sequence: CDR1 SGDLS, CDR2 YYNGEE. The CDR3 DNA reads TGTGCCAGCAGCGGGCAGGGGAGCTATGGCTACACCTTC. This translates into CASSGQGSYGYTF.

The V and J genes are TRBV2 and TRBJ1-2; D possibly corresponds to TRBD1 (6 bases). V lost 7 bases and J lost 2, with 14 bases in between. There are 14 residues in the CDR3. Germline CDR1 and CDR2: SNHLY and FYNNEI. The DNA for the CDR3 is TGTGCCAGCAATGGTGGGGGCTCAAACTATGGCTACACCTTC. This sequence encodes CASNGGGSNYGYTF.

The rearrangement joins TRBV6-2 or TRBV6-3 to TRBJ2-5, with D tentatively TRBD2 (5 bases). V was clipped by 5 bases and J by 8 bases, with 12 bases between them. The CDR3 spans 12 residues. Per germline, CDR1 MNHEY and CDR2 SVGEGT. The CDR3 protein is CASSPDEGTQYF. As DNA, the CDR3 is TGTGCCAGCAGTCCCGACGAGGGCACCCAGTACTTC.

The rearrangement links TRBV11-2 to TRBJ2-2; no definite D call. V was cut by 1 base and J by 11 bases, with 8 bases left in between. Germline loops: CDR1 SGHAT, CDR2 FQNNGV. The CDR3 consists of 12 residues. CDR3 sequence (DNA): TGTGCCAGCAGCTTAGTTTCGAGAGAGCTGTTTTTT. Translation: CASSLVSRELFF. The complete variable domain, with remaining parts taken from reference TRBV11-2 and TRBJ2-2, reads EAGVAQSPRYKIIEKRQSVAFWCNPISGHATLYWYQQILGQGPKLLIQFQNNGVVDDSQLPKDRFSAERLKGVDSTLKIQPAKLEDSAVYLCASSLVSRELFFGEGSRLTVL.

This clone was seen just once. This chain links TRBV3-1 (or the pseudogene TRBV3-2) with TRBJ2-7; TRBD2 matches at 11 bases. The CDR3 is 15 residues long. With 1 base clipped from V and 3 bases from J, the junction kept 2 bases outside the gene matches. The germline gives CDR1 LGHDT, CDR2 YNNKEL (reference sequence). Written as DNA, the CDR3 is TGTGCCAGCAGCCAAGTTACTAGCGGGGGCTACGAGCAGTACTTC. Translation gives CASSQVTSGGYEQYF.